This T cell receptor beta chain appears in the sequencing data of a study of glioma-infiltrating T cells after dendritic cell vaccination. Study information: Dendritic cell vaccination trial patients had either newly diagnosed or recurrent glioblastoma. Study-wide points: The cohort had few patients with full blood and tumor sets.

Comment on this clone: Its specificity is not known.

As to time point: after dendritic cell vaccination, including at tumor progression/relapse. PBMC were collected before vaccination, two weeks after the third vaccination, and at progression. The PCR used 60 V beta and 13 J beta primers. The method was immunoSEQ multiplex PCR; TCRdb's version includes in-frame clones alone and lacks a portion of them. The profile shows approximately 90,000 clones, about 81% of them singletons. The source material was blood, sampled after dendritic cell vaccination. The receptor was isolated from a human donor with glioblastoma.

CDR3 nucleotide sequence: TGTGCCAGTAGCCCCCTGACAGCTTATAGCAATCAGCCCCAGCATTTT. The encoded protein is CASSPLTAYSNQPQHF. The chain combines TRBV19 with TRBJ1-5; tentative D call: TRBD1 (5 bases). The germline CDR1 and CDR2 sequences are LNHDA and SQIVND (reference sequence). Trimming left V 6 bases short and J 0 bases short, with 15 bases between. This CDR3 is 16 amino acids long.